Presented here are 16 T cell receptor beta chains from one specimen sequenced in a study of blood T cell repertoires in COVID-19. Repertoires were generated with immunoSEQ multiplex PCR, while TCRdb's copy carries only in-frame clones and drops some. The sample has 300,000 to 400,000 clones, 65% to 90% seen once. The specimen was peripheral blood. The receptor source for this set is a human donor in a cohort sampled during active COVID-19.

J is TRBJ2-1 and V is TRBV7-8; 8 nucleotides align to TRBD2. Trimming cost V 5 bases and J 5 bases; bases outside gene matches: 11. This CDR3 comprises 16 residues. Per the germline V gene, CDR1 is SGHVS and CDR2 is FQNEAQ. The CDR3 DNA sequence: TGTGCCAGCAGCCCAAATAGCGGGGTTTTAAACAATGAGCAGTTCTTC. Amino acid sequence: CASSPNSGVLNNEQFF.

The chain carries TRBV5-6 and TRBJ1-2; D not resolved. The CDR3 extends over 15 amino acids. Looked up from germline, CDR1 is SGHDT and CDR2 is YYEEEE. Between the trimmed V and J ends, which lost 1 base and 0 bases, there was a span of 10 bases. The CDR3 DNA sequence: TGTGCCAGCAGCTTGAGTCAGGTAGCTAACTATGGCTACACCTTC. It codes for CASSLSQVANYGYTF.

V usage is TRBV1 and J usage is TRBJ2-7; the table's D call, TRBD1, has no DNA check behind it. TRBV1 is designated a pseudogene. The CDR3 extends over 15 amino acids. The CDR3 DNA reads TGCACCAGCAGCCAAGATACGGACAGGGTCTACGAGCAGTACTTC. Protein: CTSSQDTDRVYEQYF.

V is TRBV27 and J is TRBJ2-7; D possibly corresponds to TRBD1 (5 bases). The CDR3 is made up of 14 amino acids. CDR1 is MNHEY and CDR2 is SMNVEV in the germline V gene (reference sequence). The V end was cut by 2 bases, the J end by 3 bases, with 11 bases between. CDR3 amino acids: CASSLRQSNYEQYF. The CDR3 DNA reads TGTGCCAGCAGTTTAAGACAGTCGAACTACGAGCAGTACTTC.

This clone was observed a single time. V gene TRBV15 combines with J gene TRBJ2-5, with TRBD1 matching 9 bases. Germline CDR1 is LNHNV and CDR2 is YYDKDF (reference sequence). Trimming cost V 1 base and J 1 base; bases outside gene matches: 22. CDR3 length: 22 amino acids. The CDR3: CATSRGEGRGTGQRGTQETQYF. The CDR3 DNA follows: TGTGCCACCAGCAGAGGGGAGGGTAGGGGGACAGGGCAGCGCGGAACCCAAGAGACCCAGTACTTC.

The rearrangement uses TRBV4-2 and TRBJ2-2; TRBD2 agrees at 12 bases. Germline-derived CDR1 and CDR2 are LGHNA and YNFKEQ. Unmatched junction bases numbered 6, after V lost 0 bases and J lost 7 bases. The length of the CDR3 is 17 residues. The CDR3 protein is CASSQEGASGGGGELFF. The CDR3, as DNA: TGTGCCAGCAGCCAAGAAGGGGCTAGCGGGGGGGGCGGGGAGCTGTTTTTT.

This clone was observed once. The chain carries TRBV5-1 and TRBJ2-5; tentatively, D is TRBD1 (6 bases). The CDR3 contains 13 residues. Germline lookup yields CDR1 SGHRS and CDR2 YFSETQ. The ends were cut back, 4 bases at V and 2 bases at J, with 9 bases in the middle. Here the CDR3 DNA reads TGCGCCAGCAGCAACAGGGTGCAAGAGACCCAGTACTTC. Translating it yields CASSNRVQETQYF.

The genes are TRBV14 and TRBJ1-1; D remains unclear. The germline V gene encodes CDR1 SGHDN and CDR2 FVKESK. This CDR3 has 15 amino acids. V lost 3 bases to trimming and J lost 1 base, with 12 bases between them. The DNA for the CDR3 is TGTGCCAGCAGCCAGGTGAGAAGCCGGAACACTGAAGCTTTCTTT. Its protein product is CASSQVRSRNTEAFF.

The rearrangement uses TRBV7-3 and TRBJ1-2; a possible D gene is TRBD1 (5 bases). Germline V lookup: CDR1 SGHTA, CDR2 FQGTGA. The CDR3 is 13 amino acids. V was shortened by 5 bases and J by 8 bases, with 15 bases between the two germline ends. CDR3 loop: CASSLSRDEGYTF. DNA of the CDR3: TGTGCCAGCAGCCTCTCCAGGGATGAGGGCTACACCTTC. The whole variable domain, remainder taken from reference TRBV7-3 and TRBJ1-2, is GAGVSQTPSNKVTEKGKYVELRCDPISGHTALYWYRQSLGQGPEFLIYFQGTGAADDSGLPNDRFFAVRPEGSVSTLKIQRTERGDSAVYLCASSLSRDEGYTFGSGTRLTVV.

The chain joins TRBV24-1 to TRBJ1-5, with D perhaps matching TRBD1 (5 bases). Germline V lookup: CDR1 KGHDR, CDR2 SFDVKD. V was trimmed by 4 bases and J by 2 bases, leaving 11 bases between them. The CDR3 length is 15 residues. DNA for the CDR3: TGTGCCACCAGTGACAGGGCTGAATGCAATCAGCCCCAGCATTTT. Its translation: CATSDRAECNQPQHF.

The chain has TRBV27 and TRBJ1-1; TRBD1 matches at 7 bases. V lost 9 bases to trimming and J lost 4 bases; unmatched junction nucleotides: 11. The CDR3 is made up of 14 amino acids. Germline assignment: CDR1 MNHEY and CDR2 SMNVEV (reference sequence). The CDR3 DNA is TGTGCCAGTAGCCACAGGGGAGGTGGCACTGAAGCTTTCTTT. This sequence encodes CASSHRGGGTEAFF.

The gene calls are TRBV30 and TRBJ1-2; D gene ambiguous. Deletions cut 5 bases from V and 8 bases from J, with 15 bases between. This CDR3 region has 12 residues. From germline, CDR1 is GTSNPN and CDR2 SVGIG (reference sequence). In nucleotides, the CDR3 is TGTGCCTGGGATGGATCCTCGGGGGGCTACACCTTC. Translating gives CAWDGSSGGYTF.

The chain uses TRBV5-1 and TRBJ2-1; 8 bases match TRBD2. Unmatched junction bases numbered 8, after V lost 1 base and J lost 8 bases. Germline V CDR1 and CDR2: SGHRS, YFSETQ. The CDR3 covers 15 residues. The chain's CDR3 is CASSLSSGVRDEQFF. The CDR3 bases are TGCGCCAGCAGCTTGAGTAGCGGGGTCAGGGATGAGCAGTTCTTC.

The rearrangement links TRBV5-1 to TRBJ2-3; weak D call: TRBD2 (6 bases). Germline-derived CDR1 and CDR2 are SGHRS and YFSETQ. The CDR3 length is 16 residues. V lost 0 bases and J lost 2, with 13 bases in between. CDR3 nucleotides: TGCGCCAGCAGCTTGGCGGTGCGGGGAACCACAGATACGCAGTATTTT. Translating it yields CASSLAVRGTTDTQYF.

This clone has only one observation. The rearrangement uses TRBV7-9 and TRBJ1-1, with D possibly being TRBD1 (6 bases). Germline loops: CDR1 SEHNR, CDR2 FQNEAQ (reference sequence). The CDR3 runs to 15 residues. The V and J ends lost 0 bases and 2 bases respectively, with 10 bases between them. The CDR3 DNA reads TGTGCCAGCAGCTTAGCGACAGGACAAAACACTGAAGCTTTCTTT. Translated, it gives CASSLATGQNTEAFF. The variable domain in full, completed from reference TRBV7-9 and TRBJ1-1, reads DTGVSQNPRHKITKRGQNVTFRCDPISEHNRLYWYRQTLGQGPEFLTYFQNEAQLEKSRLLSDRFSAERPKGSFSTLEIQRTEQGDSAMYLCASSLATGQNTEAFFGQGTRLTVV.

The chain has TRBV24-1 and TRBJ1-1; D is unresolved. The CDR3 runs 13 residues. V dropped 3 bases and J dropped 4 bases, with 8 bases sitting between them. CDR1 and CDR2 (germline): KGHDR, SFDVKD. CDR3 protein: CATSDEWSTEAFF. The CDR3 coding sequence is TGTGCCACCAGTGATGAGTGGAGCACTGAAGCTTTCTTT.